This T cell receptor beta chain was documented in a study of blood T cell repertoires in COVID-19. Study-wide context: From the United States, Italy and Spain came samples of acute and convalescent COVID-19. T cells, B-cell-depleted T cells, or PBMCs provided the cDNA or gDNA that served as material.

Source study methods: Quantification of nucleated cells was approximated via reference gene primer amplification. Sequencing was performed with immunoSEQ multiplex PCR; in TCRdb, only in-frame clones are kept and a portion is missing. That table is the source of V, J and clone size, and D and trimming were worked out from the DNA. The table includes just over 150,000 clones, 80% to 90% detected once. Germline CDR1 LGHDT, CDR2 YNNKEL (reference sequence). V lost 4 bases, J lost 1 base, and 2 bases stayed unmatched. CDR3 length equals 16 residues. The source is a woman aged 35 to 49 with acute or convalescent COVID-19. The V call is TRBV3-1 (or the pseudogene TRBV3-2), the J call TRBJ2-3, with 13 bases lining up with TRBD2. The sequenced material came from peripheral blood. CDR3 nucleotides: TGTGCCAGCAGCCGGACTAGCGGGGGACGCACAGATACGCAGTATTTT. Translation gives CASSRTSGGRTDTQYF.